Presented here are 3 T cell receptor beta chains from one specimen sequenced in a study of cytomegalovirus exposure and HLA in healthy donors. TCRdb's table, derived via immunoSEQ multiplex PCR, lists solely in-frame clones and lacks some. The sample lists 80,000 to 100,000 clones, about 90% occurring once. The sequenced material came from PBMCs. These receptors all come from a man younger than 30 in good health and CMV-seropositive.

This clone was observed a single time. This chain uses TRBV7-2 with TRBJ2-7; 7 bases line up with TRBD1. With V trimmed by 5 bases and J by 4 bases, 14 bases remained unmatched. The V gene's germline CDR1 is SGHTA and CDR2 FQGNSA. This CDR3 comprises 16 residues. For the CDR3, the DNA is TGTGCCAGCAGCCCAGAGGGGGCTCCTCTTTTTTACGAGCAGTACTTC. As protein: CASSPEGAPLFYEQYF.

This chain links TRBV4-1 with TRBJ1-5, with D possibly being TRBD1 (5 bases). CDR1 is MGHRA, CDR2 YSYEKL, per germline. This CDR3 is built from 15 residues. Trimming left V 1 base short and J 4 bases short, with 11 bases between. CDR3 protein: CASSQGGKGNQPQHF. DNA of the CDR3: TGCGCCAGCAGCCAAGGTGGTAAGGGGAATCAGCCCCAGCATTTT.

The V call is TRBV11-3, the J call TRBJ2-2, with 9 bases fitting TRBD2. With 0 bases clipped from V and 5 bases from J, the junction kept 10 bases outside the gene matches. This CDR3 has 18 residues. From germline, CDR1 is SGHNT and CDR2 YENEEA. CDR3 in amino acids: CASSLDHSGSSRTGELFF. As DNA, the CDR3 is TGTGCCAGCAGCTTAGATCATAGCGGGAGTAGTCGTACCGGGGAGCTGTTTTTT.